Here is one T cell receptor beta chain with its context. The target antigen is unknown. This CDR3 is 15 amino acids long. V was pared by 3 bases and J by 9 bases, with 18 bases between. CDR1 is SEHNR and CDR2 is FQNEAQ in the germline V gene (reference sequence). The data stem from a study of cytomegalovirus exposure and HLA in healthy donors. Study-wide background: Earlier sequencing of about 179 million T cells yielded under 120 million unique TCR beta sequences. There were approximately 85 million unique TCRs (from HLA-typed donors) in an early data release. Within the Caucasian-associated ancestry cluster were roughly 81% of the roughly 400 genotyped donors.

PCR amplification relied on 60 Vbeta primers (plus 13 Jbeta primers). Here immunoSEQ multiplex PCR was the method, and the copy in TCRdb shows in-frame clones only, minus some. The sample yields about 140,000 clones, roughly 76% seen once. Study-level points and caveats: CMV antigen specificity of a few CMV-associated chains was confirmed in vitro.

Source material: PBMCs. This sequence was found in a man younger than 35 in good health and CMV-seronegative. The chain links TRBV7-9 to TRBJ1-5; a possible D gene is TRBD1 (6 bases). CDR3 loop: CASSLGGQVVGPQHF. In nucleotides, the CDR3 is TGTGCCAGCAGCTTGGGGGGGCAGGTGGTTGGGCCCCAGCATTTT.